The 30 T cell receptor beta chains reported below all come from one sample, sequenced in a study of long-term antiretroviral therapy in people with HIV. Investigators performed immunoSEQ version v3.0 at survey level. Clones were sequenced by immunoSEQ multiplex PCR, and TCRdb holds only the in-frame ones, with some missing. The data hold about 21,000 clones, with more than 70% observed a single time. The input for sequencing was unsorted PBMCs, taken roughly 21 months before starting antiretroviral therapy. The source is a woman aged 35 to 49 with HIV.

The J gene is TRBJ2-1, the V gene TRBV7-9; a weak D match, TRBD2 (6 bases). Looked up from germline, CDR1 is SEHNR and CDR2 is FQNEAQ (reference sequence). Trimming removed 0 bases from V and 8 bases from J, with 14 bases in between. The CDR3 is 15 amino acids. CDR3 nucleotides: TGTGCCAGCAGCTTAGCTCCGGGTTCGGGGGATGAGCAGTTCTTC. It yields the protein CASSLAPGSGDEQFF.

The chain has TRBV13 and TRBJ2-2; D unresolved. V lost 1 base to trimming and J lost 8 bases, with 11 bases between them. CDR1 is PRHDT, CDR2 FYEKMQ, per germline (reference sequence). The CDR3 totals 14 residues. The CDR3 loop reads CASSLDGGTGELFF. The CDR3 coding sequence is TGTGCCAGCAGCTTAGATGGTGGAACTGGGGAGCTGTTTTTT.

This chain joins TRBV4-1 and TRBJ1-1; perhaps TRBD1 as D (6 bases). Germline V gene sequence: CDR1 MGHRA, CDR2 YSYEKL. The CDR3 spans 15 residues. The germline V and J ends were trimmed by 1 base and 5 bases, with 14 bases remaining between them. The CDR3 is CASSQGPQGNTEAFF. The CDR3 DNA follows: TGCGCCAGCAGCCAAGGACCTCAGGGGAATACTGAAGCTTTCTTT.

The chain employs TRBV19 and TRBJ1-4; unclear D gene. Germline loops: CDR1 LNHDA, CDR2 SQIVND (reference sequence). The CDR3 sequence is 13 residues long. The ends were cut back, 3 bases at V and 13 bases at J, with 15 bases in the middle. The CDR3 spells CASSMGSFVGLFF. DNA of the CDR3: TGTGCCAGTAGTATGGGCAGCTTCGTAGGACTGTTTTTT.

The chain links TRBV14 to TRBJ2-1, with D maybe TRBD2 (6 bases). Trimming pared 4 bases from V and 7 bases from J, leaving 11 bases between. CDR3 length equals 13 residues. The germline CDR1 and CDR2 sequences are SGHDN and FVKESK. CDR3 nucleotides: TGTGCCAGCAGCCGATCGACTAGTAATGAGCAGTTCTTC. Its translation: CASSRSTSNEQFF.

The chain recombines TRBV14 with TRBJ1-2; tentative D call: TRBD1 (6 bases). Germline V CDR1 and CDR2: SGHDN, FVKESK. CDR3 size: 14 residues. Deletions cut 7 bases from V and 8 bases from J, with 20 bases between. The CDR3 here is CASTRGQPLGGYTF. The CDR3, as DNA: TGTGCCAGCACCCGAGGACAGCCGCTCGGAGGCTACACCTTC.

This rearrangement joins TRBV11-3 to TRBJ1-1; D possibly corresponds to TRBD1 (5 bases). The CDR3 length is 15 residues. Trimming took 0 bases from V and 6 from J, leaving 14 bases between them. From germline, CDR1 is SGHNT and CDR2 YENEEA. The CDR3: CASSLERQGVPEAFF. The CDR3 nucleotides read TGTGCCAGCAGCTTAGAACGTCAGGGAGTCCCTGAAGCTTTCTTT.

V and J are TRBV6-1 and TRBJ1-6, with D unresolved. This CDR3 is built from 13 residues. CDR1 and CDR2 (germline): MNHNS, SASEGT. The V and J ends lost 2 bases and 14 bases respectively, with 13 bases between them. This CDR3 reads CASSEFGPPTLHF. For the CDR3, the DNA is TGTGCCAGCAGTGAATTCGGCCCCCCGACCCTCCACTTT.

This rearrangement joins TRBV4-2 to TRBJ2-1; 7 positions agree with TRBD2. Unmatched junction bases numbered 9, after V lost 4 bases and J lost 15 bases. The length of the CDR3 is 12 residues. Germline loops: CDR1 LGHNA, CDR2 YNFKEQ. Written as DNA, the CDR3 is TGTGCCAGCAGCCGCCGACCGGGACTACTGTTCTTC. Protein sequence: CASSRRPGLLFF.

This clone was counted between two and nine times. The chain joins TRBV11-2 to TRBJ2-2; 9 bases map to TRBD2. The CDR3 contains 17 residues. Trimming at V came to 2 bases and at J to 5 bases, leaving 9 bases not matched to a gene. The germline gives CDR1 SGHAT, CDR2 FQNNGV. CDR3 bases: TGTGCCAGCAGCTTAATAGCGGGGGCCTCCGGGACCGGGGAGCTGTTTTTT. Protein product: CASSLIAGASGTGELFF.

The chain uses TRBV7-2 and TRBJ1-2, with TRBD1 matching over 9 bases. Germline V gives CDR1 SGHTA, CDR2 FQGNSA. V dropped 8 bases and J dropped 4; count of bases not matched to a gene: 8. The CDR3 is 14 residues long. The CDR3 loop is CASRRDRETYGYTF. For the CDR3, the DNA is TGTGCCAGCCGCCGGGACAGGGAAACCTATGGCTACACCTTC. Looking up the rest from reference TRBV7-2 and TRBJ1-2 gives the full variable domain: GAGVSQSPSNKVTEKGKDVELRCDPISGHTALYWYRQSLGQGLEFLIYFQGNSAPDKSGLPSDRFSAERTGGSVSTLTIQRTQQEDSAVYLCASRRDRETYGYTFGSGTRLTVV.

The gene calls are TRBV4-2 and TRBJ2-7, with D unresolved. V lost 2 bases to trimming and J lost 0 bases, with 11 bases between them. This CDR3 is 15 amino acids long. Germline values: CDR1 LGHNA, CDR2 YNFKEQ. CDR3 region: CASSQSQQPSYEQYF. CDR3 nucleotide sequence: TGTGCCAGCAGCCAATCACAGCAACCCTCCTACGAGCAGTACTTC.

Note on this clone: The limits of the CDR3 on the DNA are not certain, so only TCRdb's listed CDR3 is given. The genes are TRBV6-5 and TRBJ1-1. In germline, CDR1 is MNHEY, CDR2 SVGAGI. The CDR3 is made up of 13 amino acids, end residues included. The CDR3 reads CASSTSGNTEAFF.

This rearrangement joins TRBV9 to TRBJ1-2; weak D call: TRBD1 (5 bases). V lost 3 bases to trimming and J lost 3 bases, with 12 bases between them. The CDR3 runs 14 residues. CDR1 and CDR2 (germline): SGDLS, YYNGEE. The CDR3 reads CASSAPGPHYGYTF. The CDR3 nucleotides are TGTGCCAGCAGCGCACCGGGACCGCACTATGGCTACACCTTC.

The chain is built from TRBV27 and TRBJ2-7; possible D gene TRBD1, 6 bases. This CDR3 region has 14 residues. V lost 6 bases, J lost 0 bases, and 12 bases lay in between. Germline CDR1 is MNHEY and CDR2 is SMNVEV (reference sequence). For the CDR3, the DNA is TGTGCCAGCAGCTTCCGGGACACCTCCTACGAGCAGTACTTC. Protein sequence: CASSFRDTSYEQYF.

The chain couples TRBV2 to TRBJ1-3; D possibly corresponds to TRBD1 (6 bases). The germline V and J ends were trimmed by 6 bases and 2 bases, with 14 bases remaining between them. Germline loops: CDR1 SNHLY, CDR2 FYNNEI. The CDR3 length is 15 residues. The CDR3 loop reads CASRGAGRAGNTIYF. CDR3 nucleotides: TGTGCCAGCAGGGGGGCCGGCAGGGCTGGAAACACCATATATTTT. Filled out from reference TRBV2 and TRBJ1-3, the complete variable domain reads EPEVTQTPSHQVTQMGQEVILRCVPISNHLYFYWYRQILGQKVEFLVSFYNNEISEKSEIFDDQFSVERPDGSNFTLKIRSTKLEDSAMYFCASRGAGRAGNTIYFGEGSWLTVV.

The genes are TRBV11-2 and TRBJ1-6; D gene uncertain. The CDR3 consists of 17 residues. The V end was cut by 1 base, the J end by 0 bases, with 10 bases between. CDR1 and CDR2 from the germline V gene are SGHAT and FQNNGV. The CDR3 nucleotides are TGTGCCAGCAGCTTAGGTTACACCAGCTCCTATAATTCACCCCTCCACTTT. Translated: CASSLGYTSSYNSPLHF. Variable domain in full (rest from reference TRBV11-2 and TRBJ1-6): EAGVAQSPRYKIIEKRQSVAFWCNPISGHATLYWYQQILGQGPKLLIQFQNNGVVDDSQLPKDRFSAERLKGVDSTLKIQPAKLEDSAVYLCASSLGYTSSYNSPLHFGNGTRLTVT.

V is TRBV4-1 and J is TRBJ1-5; 9 nucleotides align to TRBD1. CDR3 length equals 16 residues. Germline V lookup: CDR1 MGHRA, CDR2 YSYEKL. With 1 base clipped from V and 6 bases from J, the junction kept 7 bases outside the gene matches. The chain's CDR3 is CASSQAEGQGGQPQHF. CDR3 DNA sequence: TGCGCCAGCAGCCAAGCGGAGGGACAGGGCGGTCAGCCCCAGCATTTT.

The V gene is TRBV11-3, the J gene TRBJ1-4; the D is unclear. Germline loops: CDR1 SGHNT, CDR2 YENEEA. The V end was cut by 4 bases, the J end by 4 bases, with 16 bases between. This CDR3 comprises 16 residues. In nucleotides, the CDR3 is TGTGCCAGCAGCTCACCCACGGACCGCTATAATGAAAAACTGTTTTTT. This sequence encodes CASSSPTDRYNEKLFF.

The chain has TRBV5-1 and TRBJ2-3; D is uncertain. The CDR3 extends over 12 amino acids. Germline CDR1 reads SGHRS; CDR2 reads YFSETQ. The germline V and J ends were trimmed by 1 base and 3 bases, with 3 bases remaining between them. The CDR3 DNA sequence: TGCGCCAGCAGCTTGTTTACAGATACGCAGTATTTT. Translated: CASSLFTDTQYF.

In this sample, this clone turned up once. This rearrangement joins TRBV28 to TRBJ2-5, with D maybe TRBD1 (6 bases). The V and J ends lost 5 bases and 2 bases respectively, with 15 bases between them. The germline gives CDR1 MDHEN, CDR2 SYDVKM. The CDR3 covers 15 residues. CDR3 residues: CASSPRTVIQETQYF. For the CDR3, the DNA is TGTGCCAGCAGTCCCCGGACAGTTATTCAAGAGACCCAGTACTTC.

The chain recombines TRBV28 with TRBJ1-5; 9 positions match TRBD1. CDR1 is MDHEN and CDR2 is SYDVKM in the germline V gene. Trimming at V came to 5 bases and at J to 5 bases, leaving 4 bases not matched to a gene. This CDR3 comprises 14 residues. The CDR3 protein is CASSPGQGHQPQHF. The CDR3 DNA sequence: TGTGCCAGCAGTCCGGGACAGGGCCATCAGCCCCAGCATTTT.

V gene TRBV5-4 combines with J gene TRBJ2-5, with 9 bases that match TRBD2. V dropped 0 bases and J dropped 3; count of bases not matched to a gene: 6. Germline CDR1 reads SGHNT; CDR2 reads YYREEE (reference sequence). The CDR3 covers 16 residues. The CDR3 DNA follows: TGTGCCAGCAGCTTGGTGCCTAGCGGGGAGGAAGAGACCCAGTACTTC. This translates into CASSLVPSGEEETQYF. Together with reference TRBV5-4 and TRBJ2-5, the CDR3 gives the full variable domain: ETGVTQSPTHLIKTRGQQVTLRCSSQSGHNTVSWYQQALGQGPQFIFQYYREEENGRGNFPPRFSGLQFPNYSSELNVNALELDDSALYLCASSLVPSGEEETQYFGPGTRLLVL.

The chain links TRBV5-1 to TRBJ2-3; 9 positions match TRBD1. Trimming at V came to 4 bases and at J to 2 bases, leaving 5 bases not matched to a gene. The CDR3 is 15 amino acids. Per the germline V gene, CDR1 is SGHRS and CDR2 is YFSETQ. This CDR3 is CASSPGQGPTDTQYF. CDR3 coding DNA: TGCGCCAGCAGCCCCGGACAGGGGCCCACAGATACGCAGTATTTT.

The chain joins TRBV30 to TRBJ1-6; D is ambiguous. CDR1 is GTSNPN, CDR2 SVGIG, per germline (reference sequence). The CDR3 is 15 amino acids. V was clipped by 2 bases and J by 0 bases, with 8 bases between them. In DNA form, the CDR3 reads TGTGCCTGGAGTCTATTGAGCTCCTATAATTCACCCCTCCACTTT. Translated, it gives CAWSLLSSYNSPLHF.

This clone was recorded once. The chain recombines TRBV5-6 with TRBJ2-7; D may be TRBD2 (6 bases). Deletions cut 4 bases from V and 6 bases from J, with 17 bases between. Germline V lookup: CDR1 SGHDT, CDR2 YYEEEE. The CDR3 totals 14 residues. Here the CDR3 DNA reads TGTGCCAGCAGCCCCGGGACGGAGGGCGGCGAGCAGTACTTC. Its protein product is CASSPGTEGGEQYF.

The rearrangement uses TRBV7-8 and TRBJ1-2; TRBD1 agrees at 10 bases. CDR3 size: 13 residues. Germline assignment: CDR1 SGHVS and CDR2 FQNEAQ. After removal of 6 bases from V and 8 bases from J, the junction contained 6 bases not matched to a gene. The CDR3 loop reads CASRTGTGVGYTF. The CDR3 nucleotides are TGTGCCAGCAGGACAGGGACAGGGGTCGGCTACACCTTC.

The J gene is TRBJ2-3, the V gene TRBV7-8, with 8 bases fitting TRBD2. The V and J ends lost 3 bases and 5 bases, in that order; junction bases with no gene match: 7. The CDR3 has 15 residues. The germline V gene encodes CDR1 SGHVS and CDR2 FQNEAQ. CDR3 coding DNA: TGTGCCAGCAGCTTCCGGGAGGGCCGTGAAGATACGCAGTATTTT. Translating it yields CASSFREGREDTQYF.

The genes are TRBV9 and TRBJ2-3; TRBD2 aligns across 7 bases. The junction had 10 bases not matched to a gene; V was cut back by 3 bases and J by 6 bases. CDR1 and CDR2 (germline): SGDLS, YYNGEE. The CDR3 is made up of 15 amino acids. CDR3 loop: CASSAGLVLSDTQYF. The CDR3 bases are TGTGCCAGCAGCGCAGGACTAGTTTTATCGGATACGCAGTATTTT.

The count of this clone is one. This chain joins TRBV5-1 and TRBJ2-3; perhaps TRBD1 as D (6 bases). Trimming stripped 4 bases from V and 6 bases from J, with 9 bases between. The germline CDR1 and CDR2 sequences are SGHRS and YFSETQ. The CDR3 has 12 amino acids. CDR3 nucleotides: TGCGCCAGCAGCCGGGACATGGATACGCAGTATTTT. Its translation is CASSRDMDTQYF. Combining the CDR3 with reference TRBV5-1 and TRBJ2-3 gives the whole variable domain KAGVTQTPRYLIKTRGQQVTLSCSPISGHRSVSWYQQTPGQGLQFLFEYFSETQRNKGNFPGRFSGRQFSNSRSEMNVSTLELGDSALYLCASSRDMDTQYFGPGTRLTVL.